A selection of T cell receptor beta chains follows, all from one sample in a study of blood T cell repertoires in COVID-19. The data were produced by immunoSEQ multiplex PCR, yet TCRdb's version contains in-frame clones alone and is incomplete. Found here are about 470,000 clones, 87% of them singletons; the top ten hold about 0.7%. Sequencing was carried out using PBMCs or T cells enriched from blood (not recorded which). The receptor set was obtained from a woman aged 18-30 years who had recovered from COVID-19. CDR3s include the opening cysteine and the closing phenylalanine or tryptophan. D genes are given only for firm matches. Not every row has a clone size; where given, it reads once, few, many or a size class.

size: once; J: TRBJ1-1; D: TRBD1; V: TRBV5-1; CDR3: CASSFGGQGGTEAFF; DNA: TGCGCCAGCAGCTTTGGCGGGCAGGGGGGCACTGAAGCTTTCTTT
size: -; J: TRBJ2-3; D: TRBD2; V: TRBV30; CDR3: CAWSRAGVITDTQYF; DNA: TGTGCCTGGAGCAGAGCGGGGGTGATCACAGATACGCAGTATTTT
size: -; J: TRBJ1-2; D: -; V: TRBV2; CDR3: CASSDRARGYTF; DNA: TGTGCCAGCAGTGACAGGGCTCGTGGCTACACCTTC
size: -; J: TRBJ1-1; D: TRBD1; V: TRBV7-9; CDR3: CASSPLGTGSNIPAFF; DNA: TGTGCCAGCAGCCCCCTGGGGACAGGGAGTAATATCCCAGCTTTCTTT
size: once; J: TRBJ1-6; D: -; V: TRBV12-5; CDR3: CASGLVLGSRNSPLHF; DNA: TGTGCTAGTGGTTTGGTACTTGGGAGTAGGAATTCACCCCTCCACTTT
size: -; J: TRBJ1-2; D: -; V: TRBV4-1; CDR3: CASSQGGGGLRYTF; DNA: TGCGCCAGCAGCCAAGGGGGCGGGGGATTACGCTACACCTTC
size: once; J: TRBJ2-3; D: TRBD2; V: TRBV3-1/TRBV3-2; CDR3: CASTSVSGAPPSTQYF; DNA: TGTGCCAGCACCTCGGTAAGCGGGGCCCCTCCGTCTACGCAGTATTTT
size: -; J: TRBJ1-4; D: -; V: TRBV27; CDR3: CASGRGGGKEKLFF; DNA: TGTGCCAGCGGGCGAGGGGGAGGGAAGGAAAAACTGTTTTTT
size: -; J: TRBJ2-7; D: -; V: TRBV5-1; CDR3: CASSLGGPAYEQYF; DNA: TGCGCCAGCAGCTTGGGGGGGCCCGCCTACGAGCAGTACTTC
size: -; J: TRBJ1-4; D: TRBD1; V: TRBV7-9; CDR3: CASSLTRTGDEKLFF; DNA: TGTGCCAGCAGCCTAACCCGGACAGGGGATGAAAAACTGTTTTTT
size: -; J: TRBJ1-1; D: -; V: TRBV30; CDR3: CAWSLGKMNTEAFF; DNA: TGTGCCTGGAGTCTCGGGAAGATGAACACTGAAGCTTTCTTT
size: -; J: TRBJ2-2; D: -; V: TRBV11-2; CDR3: CASSPTGRNTGELFF; DNA: TGTGCCAGCAGCCCCACAGGGAGGAACACCGGGGAGCTGTTTTTT
size: -; J: TRBJ1-5; D: -; V: TRBV7-6; CDR3: CASSGDREQPQHF; DNA: TGTGCCAGCAGCGGCGACAGAGAACAGCCCCAGCATTTT
size: -; J: TRBJ1-4; D: -; V: TRBV2; CDR3: CASSDTTWEGGEKLFF; DNA: TGTGCCAGCAGTGATACCACCTGGGAGGGAGGTGAAAAACTGTTTTTT
size: -; J: TRBJ1-3; D: -; V: TRBV28; CDR3: CASLTAGRGNTIYF; DNA: TGTGCCAGCCTGACAGCGGGACGTGGAAACACCATATATTTT
size: -; J: TRBJ1-3; D: -; V: TRBV3-1/TRBV3-2; CDR3: CASSQGPNGQFSGNTIYF; DNA: TGTGCCAGCAGCCAAGGGCCCAATGGACAGTTCTCTGGAAACACCATATATTTT
size: -; J: TRBJ2-3; D: TRBD2; V: TRBV5-1; CDR3: CASSYKTTSLTDTQYF; DNA: TGCGCCAGCAGCTACAAAACGACTAGCCTCACAGATACGCAGTATTTT
size: -; J: TRBJ1-5; D: -; V: TRBV19; CDR3: CATSRGGASNQPQHF; DNA: TGTGCCACCTCTAGGGGAGGGGCTAGCAATCAGCCCCAGCATTTT
size: -; J: TRBJ2-5; D: TRBD1; V: TRBV5-1; CDR3: CASSPGQTIETQYF; DNA: TGCGCCAGCAGCCCGGGACAGACGATAGAGACCCAGTACTTC
size: -; J: TRBJ1-1; D: -; V: TRBV6-4; CDR3: CASSPWGGENTEAFF; DNA: TGTGCCAGCAGCCCCTGGGGCGGGGAGAACACTGAAGCTTTCTTT
size: once; J: TRBJ2-1; D: TRBD2; V: TRBV7-8; CDR3: CASSLRGGGNEQFF; DNA: TGTGCCAGCAGCTTACGGGGGGGCGGTAATGAGCAGTTCTTC
size: -; J: TRBJ1-5; D: -; V: TRBV6-1; CDR3: CASSEAGGPSNQPQHF; DNA: TGTGCCAGCAGTGAAGCAGGGGGACCTAGCAATCAGCCCCAGCATTTT
size: -; J: TRBJ1-1; D: -; V: TRBV18; CDR3: CASSPPRGAGGNTEAFF; DNA: TGTGCCAGCTCACCACCTCGGGGGGCAGGCGGTAACACTGAAGCTTTCTTT
size: few; J: TRBJ1-6; D: TRBD1; V: TRBV23-1; CDR3: CASSQGTGVDSPLHF; DNA: TGCGCCAGCAGTCAAGGGACAGGGGTGGATTCACCCCTCCACTTT
size: -; J: TRBJ1-4; D: TRBD1; V: TRBV7-2; CDR3: CASSFSGTGQEKLFF; DNA: TGTGCCAGCAGCTTTTCCGGGACAGGACAGGAAAAACTGTTTTTT
size: -; J: TRBJ1-2; D: -; V: TRBV20-1; CDR3: CSADHRDGYTF; DNA: TGCAGTGCCGATCACAGGGATGGCTACACCTTC
size: -; J: TRBJ2-3; D: TRBD2; V: TRBV7-3; CDR3: CASSPRTSGGTDTQYF; DNA: TGTGCCAGCAGCCCGCGGACTAGCGGGGGCACAGATACGCAGTATTTT
size: -; J: TRBJ1-5; D: -; V: TRBV28; CDR3: CASSFSWGAEQPQHF; DNA: TGTGCCAGCAGTTTTTCGTGGGGCGCCGAGCAGCCCCAGCATTTT
size: -; J: TRBJ2-5; D: -; V: TRBV21-1; CDR3: CASSKAASGAEETQYF; DNA: TGTGCCAGCAGCAAAGCAGCAAGCGGGGCTGAAGAGACCCAGTACTTC
size: -; J: TRBJ1-1; D: -; V: TRBV5-1; CDR3: CASSSLQGRTEAFF; DNA: TGCGCCAGCAGCTCCCTTCAGGGGCGCACTGAAGCTTTCTTT
size: -; J: TRBJ1-2; D: -; V: TRBV9; CDR3: CASSVGAGGAYGYTF; DNA: TGTGCCAGCAGCGTGGGCGCGGGGGGCGCCTATGGCTACACCTTC
size: -; J: TRBJ1-3; D: -; V: TRBV5-1; CDR3: CASSISGETIYF; DNA: TGCGCCAGCAGCATATCGGGGGAAACCATATATTTT
size: once; J: TRBJ2-2; D: TRBD1; V: TRBV10-3; CDR3: CATVDRGDTGELFF; DNA: TGTGCCACCGTGGACAGGGGGGACACCGGGGAGCTGTTTTTT
size: -; J: TRBJ1-3; D: TRBD1; V: TRBV6-6; CDR3: CASSLTGADFSGNTIYF; DNA: TGTGCCAGCAGTCTGACAGGGGCCGACTTCTCTGGAAACACCATATATTTT
size: -; J: TRBJ2-1; D: TRBD2; V: TRBV5-4; CDR3: CASSLGPGGEQFF; DNA: TGTGCCAGCAGCTTGGGACCGGGGGGTGAGCAGTTCTTC
size: -; J: TRBJ2-5; D: -; V: TRBV7-2; CDR3: CASSPSVQETQYF; DNA: TGTGCCAGCAGCCCGTCGGTACAAGAGACCCAGTACTTC
size: -; J: TRBJ2-7; D: TRBD1; V: TRBV15; CDR3: CATSSTGGLGQYF; DNA: TGTGCCACCAGCAGTACAGGGGGCTTAGGGCAGTACTTC
size: once; J: TRBJ1-1; D: -; V: TRBV9; CDR3: CASSRGGPNTEAFF; DNA: TGTGCCAGCTCCCGGGGGGGTCCAAACACTGAAGCTTTCTTT
size: -; J: TRBJ1-2; D: -; V: TRBV5-1; CDR3: CASSLEGVVGYTF; DNA: TGCGCCAGCAGCTTGGAGGGGGTAGTGGGCTACACCTTC
size: -; J: TRBJ2-5; D: -; V: TRBV5-6; CDR3: CASSLFTGRETQYF; DNA: TGTGCCAGCAGCTTGTTCACAGGTAGGGAGACCCAGTACTTC
size: -; J: TRBJ2-7; D: TRBD1; V: TRBV19; CDR3: CASQQGDEQYF; DNA: TGTGCCAGTCAACAGGGGGACGAGCAGTACTTC
size: -; J: TRBJ2-4; D: -; V: TRBV5-1; CDR3: CASSPGSGRGIQYF; DNA: TGCGCCAGCAGCCCCGGGTCAGGTAGGGGCATTCAGTACTTC
size: -; J: TRBJ2-1; D: TRBD2; V: TRBV3-1/TRBV3-2; CDR3: CASGVTSGERSYNEQFF; DNA: TGTGCCAGCGGTGTGACTAGCGGGGAGCGCTCCTACAATGAGCAGTTCTTC
size: -; J: TRBJ2-5; D: -; V: TRBV5-1; CDR3: CASSIRQDQTQYF; DNA: TGCGCCAGCAGCATACGACAGGACCAGACCCAGTACTTC
size: few; J: TRBJ1-3; D: TRBD1; V: TRBV5-1; CDR3: CASSEGYRTGGNTIYF; DNA: TGCGCCAGCAGCGAGGGCTACCGGACAGGCGGAAACACCATATATTTT
size: -; J: TRBJ2-7; D: TRBD2; V: TRBV2; CDR3: CASSETSGAGEQYF; DNA: TGTGCCAGCAGTGAGACTAGCGGGGCGGGCGAGCAGTACTTC
size: -; J: TRBJ1-1; D: -; V: TRBV4-1; CDR3: CASSQVGLDRNTEAFF; DNA: TGCGCCAGCAGCCAAGTCGGGTTGGACAGGAACACTGAAGCTTTCTTT
size: few; J: TRBJ1-5; D: TRBD1; V: TRBV2; CDR3: CASSSGQATNQPQHF; DNA: TGTGCCAGCAGTTCAGGACAGGCTACAAATCAGCCCCAGCATTTT
size: -; J: TRBJ1-3; D: -; V: TRBV5-4; CDR3: CASSFSGADSGNTIYF; DNA: TGTGCCAGCAGCTTTAGTGGCGCGGACTCTGGAAACACCATATATTTT
size: few; J: TRBJ1-3; D: -; V: TRBV30; CDR3: CAWSVPPGEDTIYF; DNA: TGTGCCTGGAGTGTACCGCCTGGAGAAGACACCATATATTTT
size: -; J: TRBJ1-2; D: -; V: TRBV6-5; CDR3: CASGRGYGYTF; DNA: TGTGCCAGCGGCAGGGGCTATGGCTACACCTTC
size: -; J: TRBJ1-1; D: -; V: TRBV18; CDR3: CASSPLRQVQDPGNTEAFF; DNA: TGTGCCAGCTCACCCCTAAGGCAAGTACAGGATCCGGGGAACACTGAAGCTTTCTTT
size: -; J: TRBJ2-1; D: -; V: TRBV5-4; CDR3: CASSSGATSALYNEQFF; DNA: TGTGCCAGCAGCTCGGGGGCTACTAGCGCGCTCTACAATGAGCAGTTCTTC
size: -; J: TRBJ2-7; D: -; V: TRBV5-1; CDR3: CASSLEGAGYEQYF; DNA: TGCGCCAGCAGCTTGGAAGGGGCAGGGTACGAGCAGTACTTC
size: -; J: TRBJ1-4; D: -; V: TRBV5-6; CDR3: CASSLAGRGWEKLFF; DNA: TGTGCCAGCAGCTTGGCTGGCAGGGGTTGGGAAAAACTGTTTTTT
size: -; J: TRBJ2-5; D: -; V: TRBV6-5; CDR3: CASSLTGLRTQYF; DNA: TGTGCCAGCAGTCTTACAGGGTTAAGGACCCAGTACTTC
size: once; J: TRBJ2-1; D: TRBD2; V: TRBV9; CDR3: CASSSRAGGLNEQFF; DNA: TGTGCCAGCAGCTCCCGCGCGGGGGGGCTAAATGAGCAGTTCTTC